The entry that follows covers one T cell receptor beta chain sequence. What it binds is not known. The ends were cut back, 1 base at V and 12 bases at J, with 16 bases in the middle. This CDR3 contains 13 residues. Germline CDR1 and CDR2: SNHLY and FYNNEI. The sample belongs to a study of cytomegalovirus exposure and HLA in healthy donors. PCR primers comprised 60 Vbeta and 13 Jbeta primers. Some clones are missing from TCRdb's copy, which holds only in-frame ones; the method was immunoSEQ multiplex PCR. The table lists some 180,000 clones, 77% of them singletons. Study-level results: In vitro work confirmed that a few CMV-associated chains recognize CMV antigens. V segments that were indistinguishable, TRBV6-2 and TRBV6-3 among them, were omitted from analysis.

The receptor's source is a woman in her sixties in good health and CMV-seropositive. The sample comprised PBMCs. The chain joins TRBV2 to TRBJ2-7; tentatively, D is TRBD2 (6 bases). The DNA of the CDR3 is TGTGCCAGCAGTGAAGGGTACAGTGGGGGGACGTACTTC. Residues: CASSEGYSGGTYF.